This entry concerns a single T cell receptor (beta chain). This clone has a handful of counts. Its antigen is still unknown. The input lacks base qualities; no much larger clone sits a single base away. The source of the sample is a study of cytomegalovirus exposure and HLA in healthy donors (dated by TCRdb to 2017 to 2019). Concerning the study at large: An earlier analysis of 587 of the donors reported about 250 Gb of sequence data and about 100 million unique TCR beta sequences from 150 million to 200 million T cells. An early release that covered more than 550 HLA-typed donors contained around 330 gigabases of sequencing data and about 93 million unique TCR sequences. The genetic ancestry cluster associated with self-reported Caucasian donors included roughly 84% of the roughly 380 genotyped donors. The study aimed to test whether cataloging public T cell receptors could reveal signatures of past pathogen exposure. Using immunosequencing, the study profiled T cell repertoires from 500 to 800 subjects and related those repertoires to cytomegalovirus serostatus. Along with the approximately 670-subject first cohort, a separate validation cohort of over a hundred different subjects was used. To predict cytomegalovirus infection status, the study combined high-throughput TCR immunosequencing, statistical association of individual TCRs with disease status, and machine learning. A later analysis re-analyzed previously published TCR beta repertoires from approximately 670 donors and added high-resolution HLA genotyping to study TCR occurrence patterns. Rather than drawing on any new phenotypic data, the later analysis identified candidate immune exposures from TCR beta sequences and the way those sequences occurred across donors. In an earlier analysis of 587 of the donors, high-throughput TCR beta sequencing was used to judge whether each TCR beta V gene segment behaved as functional or pseudogenic. Donor age, sex, ethnicity and CMV serostatus were compiled alongside the repertoire data. A later genetic analysis took genome-wide SNP genotypes for about three fifths of the roughly 670 donors and used that subset as a discovery cohort. Every discovery cohort repertoire had been produced on one sequencing platform. HLA typing covered class I and class II loci at four-digit resolution. Typing coverage varied by locus: roughly 620-640 donors for A, B, C, DRB1 and DQB1; approximately 520 for DQA1; nearly 610 for DPA1; roughly 450 for DPB1. Roughly 5 DR-DQ haplotypes were treated as single units for association and clustering because of strong linkage in the cohort. Among approximately 370 genotyped donors of the cohort, an average of about 220,000 unique TCR beta nucleotide sequences was sequenced per donor, of which 15% to 20% were non-productive. Paper-wide results and their limitations: Because HLA typing was missing for some donors at each locus, association tests included only the typed subset. This cohort had only TCR beta chains sequenced, and the lack of alpha or paired-chain data limited which features could be detected. In vitro tests confirmed that a few of the cytomegalovirus-associated TCR beta chains recognize cytomegalovirus antigens. A later genetic analysis associated a missense DCLRE1C variant with V-gene and J-gene trimming of TCR beta chains, and an independent cohort replicated the association. Assigning TCR associations to individual alleles was difficult when HLA alleles, especially DR and DQ, strongly co-occurred. Correlated functional status among segregating V segments might be attributable to linkage disequilibrium, but an unknown experimental factor could not be ruled out. Compared with equally common non-associated chains, HLA-associated TCR beta chains in a later analysis were more clonally expanded and had lower generation probabilities. Sequencing depth was assumed to be roughly uniform across donors in the presence/absence analyses, though that assumption may not hold. Specific HLA alleles were associated with over 15,000 TCR beta sequences at a false discovery rate of 0.05 in a later analysis. The authors suggested that the approach could potentially be extended to other disease states and immunological phenotypes. A later analysis reported that several top co-occurrence clusters appeared linked to parvovirus B19, influenza, CMV and Epstein-Barr virus. Because the 87-base-pair reads could not distinguish some IMGT-functional V segments, including TRBV6-2 and TRBV6-3, those segments were excluded. A later genetic analysis reported fewer N-insertions in productive TCRs among donors in an Asian-associated ancestry cluster than the roughly 670-donor mean. In both the original and validation cohorts, the classifier was reported to diagnose cytomegalovirus status with high specificity and sensitivity. A further reported finding was that TCR beta sequences accurately predicted the HLA-A and HLA-B alleles for most subjects in the first cohort. Most TCR sequences were seen in very few donors, while some public TCRs were found in many individuals. Most CMV-associated TCR beta chains appeared to be HLA-restricted in a later analysis, and the HLA associations seemed to be driven largely by CMV exposure. A group of highly shared sequence variants was considered likely to be a technical artifact of the sequencing pipeline. In an earlier analysis of some 500 of the donors, most TCR beta V segments appeared in productive rearrangements about 87% or about 30% of the time, broadly matching IMGT annotations. For the cohort, immune exposure information was limited to CMV serostatus. According to a later analysis, TCR association rates differed among HLA loci, with DRB1 alleles showing the most associated TCRs and HLA-C alleles showing the fewest. Approximately 18 rarely observed V segments, including chromosome 9 orphons, were excluded from the earlier analysis of some 590 of the donors because counts were too low. The study listed approximately 150 TCR beta chains as associated with cytomegalovirus.

Library construction relied on the immunoSEQ multiplex PCR assay. For the multiplex PCR, a mixture combining 60 forward primers for TCR Vbeta segments and 13 reverse primers for TCR Jbeta segments was used. The CDR3 region of rearranged TCR beta genes was amplified from genomic DNA by a multiplex PCR assay. The amplified TCR beta libraries were sequenced on the Illumina HiSeq System as 87-base-pair reads. Per the source publication's procedure: A later analysis tallied tens of millions of unique TCR beta chains across the approximately 670 repertoires, and about 10 million of those chains were shared by two or more donors. Raw reads were error-corrected and collapsed into unique sequences with a nearest-neighbor algorithm that merged closely related sequences to remove PCR and sequencing errors. V, D and J gene segments were assigned by aligning CDR3 sequences to IMGT reference sequences. For a sequence to be retained, a match of at least six nucleotides was required to both a V gene segment and a J gene segment. Rearrangements were called productive when the CDR3 lacked stop codons and stayed in frame with V and J; all others were non-productive. Following IMGT convention, CDR3 was defined as the stretch from the second conserved V-encoded cysteine to the conserved J-encoded phenylalanine. Sequences without an unambiguous match to a single V gene segment were excluded from the earlier analysis of about 640 of the donors. An earlier analysis of 550 to 650 of the donors classified V segments as functional when productive rearrangements were above 56.7% and as segregating when the standard deviation between donors was above 5%. A statistical classification framework was built to diagnose cytomegalovirus status from the catalog of TCR beta chain sequences. A later analysis assigned V and J genes by comparing TCR nucleotide sequences with IMGT/GENE-DB human TR gene sequences. In a later analysis, CDR3 sequences and most-parsimonious VDJ recombination scenarios were assigned using the TCRdist pipeline. In a later analysis, each TCR beta chain was defined by its CDR3 amino acid sequence together with its V-gene family, and reads without a unique V-gene family were excluded. A later analysis removed several hundred highly shared, low-generation-probability nucleotide sequences to deal with suspected cross-contamination and a sequencing artifact. In a later analysis, a clonal expansion index for each public chain was calculated from normalized within-repertoire ranks of inferred template counts. In a later analysis, generation probabilities were computed using a VDJ recombination model fitted to out-of-frame rearrangements, and the results were checked against IGoR. A later analysis scored TCR-TCR, TCR-HLA and TCR-CMV co-occurrence with hypergeometric tests, applying a repertoire-size bias correction to TCR pairs. False discovery rates were estimated in a later analysis by permuting HLA or CMV assignments 20 times. In a later analysis, co-occurring TCRs were grouped using DBSCAN, and TCRdist sequence similarity was added for clustering within HLA-allele-positive subsets. Repertoires with fewer than 30,000 or more than 120,000 public chains, plus five repertoires with anomalous nucleotide sharing, were excluded from co-occurrence clustering. TCRdb took this table from immuneACCESS and kept in-frame rearrangements with V and J called. Such tables lack part of the clones; where checked against another copy, unresolved V genes explain under half of the gap, and the rest is unexplained. For V, J and clone size, that table is used; D and trimming come from the DNA. Here the sample has around 60,000 clones; 80% occur a single time. Approximately 6% of the sample is in the top ten clones.

The cohort was made up of 666 healthy bone marrow donors. Cohort members were all nominally healthy when sampled, although unrecorded immune exposures were likely present. The donor was CMV seronegative and was included in the group of around 320 seronegative cohort members. Each donor provided a peripheral blood sample, and peripheral blood mononuclear cells were used for TCR beta sequencing. Genomic DNA was extracted from the blood cell samples with the Qiagen DNeasy Blood Extraction Kit. Its CDR3 holds 15 amino acids, cysteine through phenylalanine. Only the CDR3 DNA is retained, 45 bases long and in frame from the first base. Compared with germline, V lacks 3 bases and J lacks 8 bases; bases without a gene match: 8. CDR1 LNHDA and CDR2 SQIVND are derived from the germline V gene (reference sequence).

The sample was PBMCs. The rearranged segments are TRBV19 and TRBJ1-4, with 8 middle bases fitting TRBD1. This TCR was recovered from a male donor in good health and CMV-seronegative. The CDR3: CASSIGGQGREKLFF. The DNA reads TGTGCCAGTAGTATTGGTGGACAGGGACGAGAAAAACTGTTTTTT.